One T cell receptor (beta chain) is described in this entry. The sample belongs to a study of T cells in tuberculosis. Points from the study as a whole: Low-affinity CD1B-GMM tetramer-binding T cells may have been missed.

Germline V gives CDR1 SQVTM, CDR2 ANQGSEA. Trimming took 2 bases from V and 8 from J, leaving 19 bases between them. CDR3 length equals 15 residues. Thawed, overnight-rested PBMC were stained with GMM-loaded CD1B tetramer, viability dye and anti-CD3, then sorted. The lipid loaded on the CD1B tetramers was C32 glucose monomycolate from Rhodococcus equi. Before cryopreservation, the sorted PBMC lost their CD14-expressing monocytes. Tetramer-negative cells, approximately 110,000 per donor, were also sorted. No alpha-beta pairing information exists for these sequences. Some clones are missing from TCRdb's copy, which holds only in-frame ones; the method was immunoSEQ multiplex PCR. Of 70,000 to 95,000 clones in the sample, roughly 93% are singletons; the top ten hold around 2%.

The source is an adult woman with latent tuberculosis. This sequence joins TRBV29-1 and TRBJ2-1; D not resolved. Sequencing was done on a sample of CD1b-GMM tetramer-negative cells sorted from PBMCs. This CDR3 is CSVELSLGFRDEQFF. CDR3 coding DNA: TGCAGCGTTGAACTCAGCCTTGGGTTTCGGGATGAGCAGTTCTTC.